This TCR beta chain was recovered during a study of blood T cell repertoires in COVID-19. Turning to the study itself: The origin of the acute and convalescent COVID-19 samples was the United States, Italy and Spain. T cells, B-cell-depleted T cells, or PBMCs supplied cDNA or gDNA.

This CDR3 contains 15 residues. Germline values: CDR1 MGHDK, CDR2 SYGVNS. Losses at the gene ends were 1 base for V and 4 bases for J; bases not matched to a gene: 3. Authors' processing steps: The assay estimated nucleated cells by amplifying reference gene primers. Method: immunoSEQ multiplex PCR; TCRdb's copy keeps in-frame clones and lacks some. V and J calls and clone size are copied from that table; D and trimming were computed from the DNA. The sample records approximately 250,000 clones, approximately 89% being singletons. The J gene is TRBJ1-4, the V gene TRBV25-1; 7 bases align to TRBD1. The sample consisted of peripheral blood. This clonotype was sampled from a man between 35 and 55 years old with active or convalescent COVID-19. This CDR3 is CASSEWGQINEKLFF. The CDR3 DNA reads TGTGCCAGCAGTGAATGGGGACAGATTAATGAAAAACTGTTTTTT.